Listed here is a single T cell receptor (beta chain). The data originate from a study of cytomegalovirus exposure and HLA in healthy donors. The overall study: Unique TCR beta sequences numbering over 100 million came from around 180 million T cells in an earlier analysis. Genotyping showed around 80% of 300 to 450 donors falling in the Caucasian-associated ancestry cluster.

Healthy bone marrow donors supplied every sample. Amplification used 60 Vbeta primers and 13 Jbeta primers. Assay: immunoSEQ multiplex PCR; the TCRdb copy retains only in-frame clones and omits some. The sample shows about 100,000 clones, 79% of them seen only once. With 5 bases removed from V and 2 bases from J, the gap between germline ends came to 15 bases. In germline, CDR1 is MNHEY, CDR2 SVGAGI. This CDR3 has 15 amino acids. This chain joins TRBV6-5 and TRBJ1-2; D remains ambiguous. This TCR was sampled from a female donor in good health and CMV-seropositive. The specimen was PBMCs. Here the CDR3 reads CASSHGGSSNYGYTF. As DNA, the CDR3 is TGTGCCAGCAGTCACGGAGGCAGTAGCAACTATGGCTACACCTTC.